The rows below give T cell receptor beta chains drawn from one sample of a study of blood T cells in healthy people across ages. TCRdb re-called the 5' RACE reads with MiXCR, one entry per CDR3 protein. The sample contains 800,000 to 950,000 distinct CDR3 sequences, roughly 43% of which appear only once. The sequencing sample was made of blood. The receptors shown here come from a young man in good health. Each CDR3 is given with its conserved first and last residue. A D gene is named only where the DNA matches it firmly. Where a row states a size, it is once, few, many or the class of an expanded clone; other rows omit it.

TRBJ2-1	TRBD2	NA	TRBV10-3	TGTGCCATCAGTGAGCTAGCGGGGGCCTACAATGAGCAGTTCTTC	CAISELAGAYNEQFF
TRBJ2-5	NA	NA	TRBV20-1	TGCAGTGCTTACAGTGGGAATGGAGAGACCCAGTACTTC	CSAYSGNGETQYF
TRBJ1-1	TRBD1	NA	TRBV6-2/TRBV6-3	TGTGCCAGCAGTACGGACAGGGCCCTCTGGAAGGCTTTCTTT	CASSTDRALWKAFF
TRBJ2-7	NA	NA	TRBV20-1	TGCAGTGCCCCACAGCCAAGCCAGGGTGAAACCTACGAGCAGTACTTC	CSAPQPSQGETYEQYF
TRBJ2-7	TRBD1	NA	TRBV27	TGTACCAGCAGTACACAGGGGACCAACGAGCAGTACTTC	CTSSTQGTNEQYF
TRBJ1-5	NA	many	TRBV27	TGTGCCAGCAGCTTTCAGGGAAATCAGCCCCAGCATTTT	CASSFQGNQPQHF
TRBJ2-3	NA	once	TRBV11-3	NA	CASSFGGGSTDTRYF
TRBJ2-1	TRBD2	NA	TRBV20-1	TGCAGTGCCACGACTAGCGGGGGGACCAGTGAGCAGTTCTTC	CSATTSGGTSEQFF
TRBJ2-7	TRBD1	NA	TRBV7-9	TGTGCCAGCAGCTCAAGCGGACAGGGGAACTACGAGCAGTACTTC	CASSSSGQGNYEQYF
TRBJ2-6	NA	few	TRBV7-3	TGTGCCAGCAGCTTAAATGGCCCGCGGTCTGGGGCCAACGTCCTGACTTTC	CASSLNGPRSGANVLTF
TRBJ2-7	TRBD1	NA	TRBV10-3	TGTGCCATCAGTGATGTCGACAGGGCCTACGAGCAGTACTTC	CAISDVDRAYEQYF
TRBJ2-6	NA	NA	TRBV6-2/TRBV6-3	TGTGCCAGCAGTTTCTTTGTGGACTACGGGGCCAACGTCCTGACTTTC	CASSFFVDYGANVLTF
TRBJ1-1	NA	NA	TRBV27	TGTGCCAGCAGTGAGGTTGTGAACACTGAAGCTTTCTTT	CASSEVVNTEAFF
TRBJ1-3	TRBD1	NA	TRBV28	TGTGCCAGCCACAGGCCAGGGGGAAGCGGCACTGGAAACACCATATATTTT	CASHRPGGSGTGNTIYF
TRBJ1-1	NA	NA	TRBV6-6	TGTGCCAGCACTCTTCCCGTAGCATTGGCCACTGAAGCTTTCTTT	CASTLPVALATEAFF
TRBJ1-1	NA	few	TRBV12-3/TRBV12-4	TGTGCCAGCAGTTTAACGACCGCTTTCTTT	CASSLTTAFF
TRBJ1-6	NA	once	TRBV27	TGTGCCAGCAGTTTATGGGGGCCGAAAAATTCACCCCTCCACTTT	CASSLWGPKNSPLHF
TRBJ2-7	NA	NA	TRBV25-1	TGTGCCAGCAGTGAATCCAGGTTTTCCTACGAGCAGTACTTC	CASSESRFSYEQYF
TRBJ2-1	NA	NA	TRBV5-6	TGTGCCAGCAGCTTGGGGCGGGGCGGGGGCCACAATGAGCAGTTCTTC	CASSLGRGGGHNEQFF
TRBJ1-1	NA	NA	TRBV6-5	TGTGCCAGCAGTTACTCTTTTTTACGGACGAACACTGAAGCTTTCTTT	CASSYSFLRTNTEAFF
TRBJ2-3	TRBD2	NA	TRBV28	TGTGCCAGCTACGGGGACTACTCCCTGGTTGGGAATACGCAGTATTTT	CASYGDYSLVGNTQYF
TRBJ2-3	NA	NA	TRBV7-2	TGTGCCAGCAGCTTAATGTTAGCCATTTCCACAGATACGCAGTATTTT	CASSLMLAISTDTQYF
TRBJ2-1	TRBD2	few	TRBV20-1	TGCAGTCTCCCTCGAGCGGGGGACTACAATGAGCAGTTCTTC	CSLPRAGDYNEQFF
TRBJ2-3	NA	NA	TRBV24-1	TGTGCCACCAGTGCGACGGGCACAGATACGCAGTATTTT	CATSATGTDTQYF
TRBJ2-4	NA	few	TRBV20-1	TGCAGTGCTAGAGTACGGACTGGAATAGCCAAAAACATTCAGTACTTC	CSARVRTGIAKNIQYF
TRBJ1-1	NA	NA	TRBV21-1	TGTGCCAGCAGCAATTTGCCCCCCAGCCCTGAAGCTTTCTTT	CASSNLPPSPEAFF
TRBJ2-5	NA	NA	TRBV5-4	TGTGCCAGCAGCTTTTGGCCACAAGAGACCCAGTACTTC	CASSFWPQETQYF
TRBJ1-1	NA	NA	TRBV5-1	TGCGCCAGCAGCTCCCCGGAGACGAACACTGAAGCTTTCTTT	CASSSPETNTEAFF
TRBJ2-7	NA	many	TRBV11-2	TGTGCCAGCAGCCAAGTAGTCTACGAGCAGTACTTC	CASSQVVYEQYF
TRBJ2-6	NA	once	TRBV20-1	TGCAGTGCTAGTGACACTAACGAGAACGTCCCGACTTTC	CSASDTNENVPTF
TRBJ2-5	NA	NA	TRBV30	TGTGCCTGGAGTGTACTGGGGTACCAAGAGACCCAGTACTTC	CAWSVLGYQETQYF
TRBJ2-7	NA	NA	TRBV2	TGTGCCAGCATTGAAGTGGGACGACCCGGGACCTACGAGCAGTACTTC	CASIEVGRPGTYEQYF
TRBJ1-1	TRBD1	NA	TRBV6-2/TRBV6-3	TGTGCCAGCAGATACACAGGGGCGAACACTGAAGCTTTCTTT	CASRYTGANTEAFF
TRBJ2-3	TRBD2	NA	TRBV7-2	TGTGCCAGCAGCTTCTTAAGCGGGAGGGTGGCAGATACGCAGTATTTT	CASSFLSGRVADTQYF
TRBJ1-2	NA	once	TRBV20-1	TGCAGTGCTAGAGATCGGATGGGATGGTATGGCTACACCTTC	CSARDRMGWYGYTF
TRBJ1-1	NA	NA	TRBV30	TGTGCCTGGAGTGTCGCCCAGAACACTGAAGCTTTCTTT	CAWSVAQNTEAFF
TRBJ2-2	NA	many	TRBV29-1	TGCAGCGTTGGAGGAGGGTTCACCGGGGAGCTGTTTTTT	CSVGGGFTGELFF
TRBJ2-4	NA	NA	TRBV7-8	TGTGCCAGCAGCCAGGCCCGGGGTTGGAACATTCAGTACTTC	CASSQARGWNIQYF
TRBJ2-7	TRBD1	few	TRBV4-1	TGCGCCAGCAGCCAAGGTGGACAGGTTCCGAACTACGAGCAGTACTTC	CASSQGGQVPNYEQYF
TRBJ2-5	NA	few	TRBV12-3/TRBV12-4	TGTGCCAGCAGGGACAGCCTATTGGGGGAGACCCAGTACTTC	CASRDSLLGETQYF
TRBJ1-6	TRBD1	NA	TRBV7-2	TGTGCCAGCAGCTTATCGGTCGACAGGGCGGGCTCACCCCTCCACTTT	CASSLSVDRAGSPLHF
TRBJ2-3	NA	NA	TRBV28	TGTGCCAGCAGTTTATCAGGAGTTGTGCCGCAGTATTTT	CASSLSGVVPQYF
TRBJ2-7	TRBD2	few	TRBV7-6	TGTGCCAGCAGCTTAGGGACTAGTCTCTACGAGCAGTACTTC	CASSLGTSLYEQYF
TRBJ2-3	TRBD1	few	TRBV7-9	TGTGCCAGCAGCACACTGACAGGGCTCACAGATACGCAGTATTTT	CASSTLTGLTDTQYF
TRBJ2-7	NA	NA	TRBV5-1	TGCGCCAGCAGCTTGGGTGACATTATGGGGGGCGAGCAGTACTTC	CASSLGDIMGGEQYF
TRBJ2-7	TRBD1	NA	TRBV9	TGTGCCAGCAGCGTGGGACAGGCGAACTACGAGCAGTACTTC	CASSVGQANYEQYF
TRBJ2-3	TRBD2	NA	TRBV9	TGTGCCAGCAGCGTAGCTAGACTAGCGGGGGGCTTAGATACGCAGTATTTT	CASSVARLAGGLDTQYF
TRBJ1-2	TRBD1	few	TRBV6-5	TGTGCCAGCAGAACAGGGGCCGGCTACACCTTC	CASRTGAGYTF
TRBJ2-5	NA	NA	TRBV20-1	TGCAGTGCCATAACGGTGGGGCAAGAGACCCAGTACTTC	CSAITVGQETQYF